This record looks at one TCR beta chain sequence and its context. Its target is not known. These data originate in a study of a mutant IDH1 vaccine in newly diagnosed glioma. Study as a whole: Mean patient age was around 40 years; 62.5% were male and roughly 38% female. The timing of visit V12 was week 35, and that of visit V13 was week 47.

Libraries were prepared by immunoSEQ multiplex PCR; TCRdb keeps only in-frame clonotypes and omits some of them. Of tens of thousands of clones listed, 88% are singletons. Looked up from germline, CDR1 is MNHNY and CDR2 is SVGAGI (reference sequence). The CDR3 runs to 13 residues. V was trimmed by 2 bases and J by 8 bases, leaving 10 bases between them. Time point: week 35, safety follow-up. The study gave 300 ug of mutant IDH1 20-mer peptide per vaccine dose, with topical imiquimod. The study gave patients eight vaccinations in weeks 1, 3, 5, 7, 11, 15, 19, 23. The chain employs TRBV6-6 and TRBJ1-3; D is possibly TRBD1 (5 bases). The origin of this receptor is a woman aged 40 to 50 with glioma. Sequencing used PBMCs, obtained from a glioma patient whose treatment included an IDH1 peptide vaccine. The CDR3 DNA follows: TGTGCCAGCAGTTACACCTCGGGGCACACCATATATTTT. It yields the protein CASSYTSGHTIYF.